This T cell receptor (beta chain) was identified during a study of shared clonotypes between healthy human individuals. Study context: Donors were a couple of women and a few men aged 18 to 49.

Concerning this clone itself: What it binds is unknown.

An even split of each subset's genomic DNA across several immunoSEQ plates was performed. Using immunoSEQ multiplex PCR, the repertoire was profiled, and TCRdb retains in-frame clones only, with some absent. The sample holds a few million clones, approximately 95% seen once. Study results and caveats: Sharing across four donors was highest in naive CD4 (roughly 5%) and lowest in memory CD8 (about 0.4%).

CDR3 length: 16 amino acids. The ends lost 0 bases at V and 1 base at J; junction bases unmatched: 4. Germline V gene lookup returns CDR1 MGHRA and CDR2 YSYEKL. This TCR derives from a man aged 18 to 30 in good health. Some clones in this sample may be carry-over from other donors' samples. Sequenced sample: naive CD4+ T cells from PBMCs. Subset described: CD45RA+ positively selected. The V call is TRBV4-1, the J call TRBJ2-3, with 7 positions matching TRBD2. The CDR3 sequence: CASSQEGGGRTDTQYF. The CDR3 DNA sequence: TGCGCCAGCAGCCAAGAGGGCGGGGGACGCACAGATACGCAGTATTTT.